The T cell receptor (beta chain) described here comes from a study of blood T cell repertoires in COVID-19. Study at large: Samples came from the United States, Italy and Spain, spanning acute and convalescent COVID-19. Nucleic acid was either cDNA or gDNA, and it came from T cells, B-cell-depleted T cells, or PBMCs.

V lost 4 bases, J lost 5 bases, and 6 bases stayed unmatched. CDR3 length: 14 amino acids. Germline lookup yields CDR1 SGDLS and CDR2 YYNGEE. Original handling: Researchers report that nucleated cell counts were estimated from reference gene primer amplification. Some clones are missing from TCRdb's copy, which holds only in-frame ones; the method was immunoSEQ multiplex PCR. V and J calls and clone size are given by that table; D and trimming were obtained from the DNA. Of about 340,000 clones detected, roughly 89% appear once; the ten largest clones hold less than 3.5%. The V call is TRBV9, the J call TRBJ2-3, with 8 bases identical to TRBD1. The origin of this receptor is a woman in her late teens or twenties who had recovered from COVID-19. Sequencing was carried out using peripheral blood. The CDR3 DNA reads as TGTGCCAGCAGCCCGGACAGGGTTCGAGATACGCAGTATTTT. It yields the protein CASSPDRVRDTQYF.